The T cell receptor beta chain described here comes from a study of T cell responses to AZD1222 COVID-19 vaccine. Across the whole study: Pooled in the analysis were second doses at about 4 or about 12 weeks. Study observations and caveats: Sampling captured repertoires only after the peak T cell response. Researchers report vaccine-associated CD4 TCRs spanning spike, with dominance at 160-218 and 743-854. Donors skewed white British and female; clonal diversity was possibly underestimated.

This clone was seen more than once but under ten times. Its target is not known. Germline CDR1 and CDR2: ENHRY and SYGVKD. V was cut by 2 bases and J by 3 bases, with 5 bases left in between. The CDR3 is made up of 12 amino acids. Sequenced by immunoSEQ multiplex PCR; TCRdb stores in-frame clones only, minus some. The sample consists of 150,000 or so clones, 90% of them appearing once. The material sequenced was peripheral blood, taken on day 0 of AZD1222 vaccination. This TCR was sampled from an adult in good health. V usage is TRBV10-3 and J usage is TRBJ2-7; the D is unclear. CDR3 in DNA: TGTGCCATCAGTGAGAGGGTCTACGAGCAGTACTTC. This encodes CAISERVYEQYF.